This paragraph reports one T cell receptor (beta chain). The V and J ends lost 6 bases and 3 bases, in that order; junction bases with no gene match: 2. This CDR3 has 13 amino acids. The germline CDR1 and CDR2 sequences are MNHEY and SMNVEV (reference sequence). The source of the sample is a study of blood T cell repertoires in COVID-19. Per the original methods: Amplification of reference gene primers provided the estimated nucleated cell counts. The data were produced by immunoSEQ multiplex PCR, yet TCRdb's version contains in-frame clones alone and is incomplete. From that table come the V and J calls and clone size; the DNA was used to work out D and trimming. The table includes some 220,000 clones, 85% detected once.

The rearrangement uses TRBV27 and TRBJ2-7, with 10 bases that match TRBD1. Sequencing used peripheral blood. The source of this sequence is a woman aged 60-75 years with active or convalescent COVID-19. For the CDR3, the DNA is TGTGCCAGCAGGACAGGGGGCGTCTACGAGCAGTACTTC. Translated, it gives CASRTGGVYEQYF.